Listed below are T cell receptor beta chains from one sample, sequenced in a study of cytomegalovirus exposure and HLA in healthy donors. TCRdb's table, derived via immunoSEQ multiplex PCR, lists solely in-frame clones and lacks some. The sample contains roughly 260,000 clones, 85% to 90% of which appear only once. Source material: PBMCs. The receptor set was obtained from a man aged 18 to 29 in good health and CMV-seronegative. The CDR3 runs from the conserved cysteine through the conserved F or W. The D gene is left open where the match is weak. Rows give clone size only sometimes, using once, few, many, or a class for an expanded clone.

clone_size	v_call	d_call	cdr3_length	j_call	cdr3_aa	cdr3_nt
-	TRBV7-9	-	13	TRBJ1-2	CASSSTGIYGYTF	TGTGCCAGCAGCTCAACAGGGATCTATGGCTACACCTTC
-	TRBV14	TRBD1	15	TRBJ1-1	CASTPSVTGRTEAFF	TGTGCCAGCACCCCTTCCGTGACAGGGCGCACTGAAGCTTTCTTT
-	TRBV27	-	16	TRBJ2-7	CASSLRRGSFSYEQYF	TGTGCCAGCAGTTTAAGACGAGGGAGCTTCTCCTACGAGCAGTACTTC
-	TRBV27	TRBD2	17	TRBJ2-1	CASSFWGPSGAYNEQFF	TGTGCCAGCAGTTTTTGGGGTCCTAGCGGAGCATACAATGAGCAGTTCTTC
-	TRBV12-5	-	15	TRBJ1-1	CASGLGPAGNTEAFF	TGTGCTAGTGGTTTGGGCCCGGCGGGGAACACTGAAGCTTTCTTT
-	TRBV9	TRBD2	15	TRBJ2-7	CASSVASGGSYEQYF	TGTGCCAGCAGCGTCGCTAGCGGGGGCTCCTACGAGCAGTACTTC
once	TRBV28	TRBD2	19	TRBJ2-7	CASSLSLSGLAGVGYEQYF	TGTGCCAGCAGTTTATCACTATCCGGGCTAGCGGGAGTCGGGTACGAGCAGTACTTC
-	TRBV28	-	15	TRBJ1-5	CASKRLGQTNQPQHF	TGTGCCAGCAAGAGATTAGGACAGACCAATCAGCCCCAGCATTTT
-	TRBV28	-	14	TRBJ1-2	CASSFPAPGYGYTF	TGTGCCAGCAGTTTTCCGGCGCCAGGCTATGGCTACACCTTC
once	TRBV10-1	-	14	TRBJ2-3	CASETISLIDTQYF	TGCGCCAGCGAAACTATATCCCTCATAGATACGCAGTATTTT
-	TRBV7-2	-	11	TRBJ1-1	CASSLTTEAFF	TGTGCCAGCAGCCTCACAACCGAAGCTTTCTTT
-	TRBV27	-	14	TRBJ1-2	CASSLFAAGVGYTF	TGTGCCAGCAGTTTATTTGCAGCAGGGGTGGGCTACACCTTC
few	TRBV29-1	TRBD1	12	TRBJ2-7	CSVEDRGYEQYF	TGCAGCGTTGAGGACAGGGGCTACGAGCAGTACTTC
-	TRBV2	TRBD2	14	TRBJ2-7	CASSGLAGVHEQYF	TGTGCCAGCAGTGGACTAGCGGGGGTCCACGAGCAGTACTTC
-	TRBV7-2	TRBD1	15	TRBJ1-2	CASSYRDRVNYGYTF	TGTGCCAGCAGCTACCGGGACAGGGTTAACTATGGCTACACCTTC
-	TRBV2	-	15	TRBJ1-3	CASSQGRGSGNTIYF	TGTGCCAGCTCCCAAGGGAGGGGGTCAGGAAACACCATATATTTT
-	TRBV6-4	-	16	TRBJ2-1	CASSVQTAGNPSEQFF	TGTGCCAGCAGTGTTCAGACAGCGGGCAACCCTTCCGAGCAGTTCTTC
-	TRBV4-3	TRBD2	16	TRBJ2-7	CASSQGTSGGIYEQYF	TGCGCCAGCAGCCAAGGTACTAGCGGGGGAATCTACGAGCAGTACTTC
-	TRBV27	TRBD1	16	TRBJ2-6	CAVRGSRSSGANVLTF	TGTGCCGTCAGGGGGTCCAGGAGCTCTGGGGCCAACGTCCTGACTTTC
-	TRBV27	TRBD1	14	TRBJ2-3	CASSDGTGPDTQYF	TGTGCCAGCAGTGATGGGACAGGGCCAGATACGCAGTATTTT
-	TRBV28	-	15	TRBJ1-6	CATRPLSSYNSPLHF	TGTGCCACCAGACCCCTAAGCTCCTATAATTCACCCCTCCACTTT
-	TRBV7-9	-	15	TRBJ2-1	CAVRVAMSSYNEQFF	TGTGCCGTCAGGGTCGCGATGAGCTCCTACAATGAGCAGTTCTTC
-	TRBV4-1	-	14	TRBJ1-2	CASSQPGQTYGYTF	TGCGCCAGCAGCCAACCGGGACAAACCTATGGCTACACCTTC
once	TRBV5-1	-	12	TRBJ2-1	CASSLEGDEQFF	TGCGCCAGCAGCTTGGAAGGGGATGAGCAGTTCTTC
-	TRBV7-9	-	12	TRBJ2-2	CASSGLTGELFF	TGTGCCAGTTCAGGGTTGACCGGGGAGCTGTTTTTT
-	TRBV5-1	TRBD1	17	TRBJ2-2	CASSFGRGTANTGELFF	TGCGCCAGCAGCTTTGGCCGTGGGACAGCCAACACCGGGGAGCTGTTTTTT
few	TRBV5-4	-	12	TRBJ2-7	CASSVTGNEQYF	TGTGCCAGCAGCGTCACAGGGAACGAGCAGTACTTC
-	TRBV11-2	TRBD2	16	TRBJ2-1	CASSLRLAGRYNEQFF	TGTGCCAGCAGCTTACGACTAGCGGGGCGCTACAATGAGCAGTTCTTC
-	TRBV12-5	TRBD1	15	TRBJ2-7	CASGFTRDRSYEQYF	TGTGCTAGTGGATTCACCCGGGACAGGTCCTACGAGCAGTACTTC
-	TRBV5-4	TRBD2	13	TRBJ2-1	CASSLTGGNEQFF	TGTGCCAGCAGCCTAACCGGGGGGAATGAGCAGTTCTTC
few	TRBV14	TRBD1	14	TRBJ2-2	CASSPQGATGELFF	TGTGCCAGCAGCCCACAGGGGGCTACCGGGGAGCTGTTTTTT
-	TRBV4-1	-	16	TRBJ1-5	CASSQVRGPSNQPQHF	TGCGCCAGCAGCCAAGTGAGAGGGCCAAGCAATCAGCCCCAGCATTTT
-	TRBV4-1	TRBD2	16	TRBJ2-7	CASSAGKAGGVYEQYF	TGCGCCAGCAGCGCTGGAAAAGCGGGAGGCGTTTACGAGCAGTACTTC
-	TRBV27	-	14	TRBJ2-5	CASSLSSPEETQYF	TGTGCCAGCAGTTTATCGTCCCCAGAAGAGACCCAGTACTTC
-	TRBV4-1	TRBD2	15	TRBJ2-3	CASSQSGGGADTQYF	TGCGCCAGCAGTCAAAGCGGTGGGGGGGCAGATACGCAGTATTTT
-	TRBV28	-	11	TRBJ1-6	CASRVTNTLHF	TGTGCCAGCAGGGTCACAAACACCCTCCACTTT
-	TRBV7-8	TRBD1	15	TRBJ2-3	CASTTYRGDADTQYF	TGTGCCAGCACCACCTACAGGGGTGATGCAGATACGCAGTATTTT
once	TRBV19	-	16	TRBJ2-7	CASSILDPIWVYEQYF	TGTGCCAGTAGTATACTAGACCCGATTTGGGTTTACGAGCAGTACTTC
-	TRBV27	-	14	TRBJ1-5	CASSGGGGNQPQHF	TGTGCCAGCAGTGGAGGGGGGGGCAATCAGCCCCAGCATTTT
-	TRBV27	TRBD1	16	TRBJ2-3	CATGQGYFTSTDTQYF	TGTGCCACGGGACAGGGGTATTTCACTAGCACAGATACGCAGTATTTT
-	TRBV9	TRBD1	17	TRBJ1-2	CASSVAGTGPPPGGYTF	TGTGCCAGCAGCGTAGCCGGGACAGGGCCCCCTCCGGGTGGCTACACCTTC
once	TRBV6-4	-	13	TRBJ2-3	CASSDSPGDTQYF	TGTGCCAGCAGTGACTCGCCGGGGGATACGCAGTATTTT
few	TRBV6-5	-	11	TRBJ1-1	CASSSRTQAFF	TGTGCCAGCAGTTCCCGGACACAAGCTTTCTTT
-	TRBV27	TRBD2	14	TRBJ2-3	CASRLAGTSDTQYF	TGTGCCAGCAGACTAGCGGGAACCTCCGATACGCAGTATTTT
-	TRBV5-1	TRBD2	14	TRBJ2-7	CASSPLAGGFEQYF	TGCGCCAGCAGTCCTCTAGCGGGAGGGTTCGAGCAGTACTTC
-	TRBV11-3	TRBD2	16	TRBJ2-7	CASSWGLAGGADEQYF	TGTGCCAGCAGCTGGGGACTAGCGGGAGGAGCCGACGAGCAGTACTTC
-	TRBV28	TRBD2	17	TRBJ2-1	CASTGTSGVRSYNEQFF	TGTGCCAGCACCGGGACTAGCGGGGTGCGCTCCTACAATGAGCAGTTCTTC
once	TRBV6-1	-	13	TRBJ1-2	CASSTGSPSGYTF	TGTGCCAGCAGTACCGGGAGTCCCTCCGGCTACACCTTC
-	TRBV28	-	13	TRBJ1-4	CASGLIGGEKLFF	TGTGCCAGCGGATTGATAGGGGGTGAAAAACTGTTTTTT
-	TRBV18	TRBD1	16	TRBJ1-1	CASSPRGDRANTEAFF	TGTGCCAGCTCACCGCGGGGGGACAGGGCGAACACTGAAGCTTTCTTT
once	TRBV28	-	14	TRBJ1-2	CASSLIQKNYGYTF	TGTGCCAGCAGTTTAATACAGAAGAACTATGGCTACACCTTC
-	TRBV6-5	TRBD1	13	TRBJ1-1	CASSSPGTGGAFF	TGTGCCAGCAGTTCTCCTGGGACAGGGGGGGCTTTCTTT
-	TRBV5-4	-	15	TRBJ1-6	CASSLVAGANSPLHF	TGTGCCAGCAGCTTGGTGGCAGGGGCTAATTCACCCCTCCACTTT
-	TRBV7-2	-	14	TRBJ2-4	CASSLVTRDSIQYF	TGTGCCAGCAGCTTAGTGACGCGGGATAGCATTCAGTACTTC
-	TRBV2	-	14	TRBJ1-1	CASPIGKLNTEAFF	TGTGCCAGCCCGATCGGGAAGTTGAACACTGAAGCTTTCTTT
-	TRBV29-1	TRBD2	16	TRBJ2-7	CSVVTSGGTTSYEQYF	TGCAGCGTTGTTACTAGCGGGGGGACAACTTCCTACGAGCAGTACTTC
few	TRBV5-1	-	14	TRBJ1-6	CASSLNGENSPLHF	TGCGCCAGCAGCTTGAACGGGGAGAATTCACCCCTCCACTTT
few	TRBV28	TRBD2	16	TRBJ2-5	CASSWPAGRGGETQYF	TGTGCCAGCAGTTGGCCAGCGGGAAGGGGAGGGGAGACCCAGTACTTC
-	TRBV28	TRBD1	15	TRBJ2-2	CASSFRQGDTGELFF	TGTGCCAGCAGTTTTCGGCAGGGGGACACCGGGGAGCTGTTTTTT